What follows are 29 T cell receptor beta chains derived from one specimen sequenced in a study of blood T cells in healthy people across ages. Alongside a J-beta primer mix, a sample-barcoded 5' primer served in a second PCR lasting roughly 7 to 11 cycles. TCRdb passed the 5' RACE reads through MiXCR, listing each CDR3 protein once. Altogether approximately 1.5 million distinct CDR3 sequences are present, roughly 43% being singletons, with the ten largest covering about 4.1%. Sequences were obtained from blood. Every receptor here comes from a woman aged 18-29 years in good health.

This clonotype showed up just a few times. The rearrangement uses TRBV21-1 and TRBJ2-1. TRBV21-1 is a documented pseudogene. CDR3 length: 14 residues. This CDR3 reads CASRNAGSYNEQFF. The CDR3 DNA reads as TGTGCCAGCAGGAATGCGGGCTCCTACAATGAGCAGTTCTTC.

This clonotype was detected only once. The chain employs TRBV11-2 and TRBJ2-7; 9 bases match TRBD1. CDR1 and CDR2 from the germline V gene are SGHAT and FQNNGV. CDR3 length: 15 amino acids. V trimming: 6 bases; J trimming: 0 bases; junction bases outside the gene matches: 6. The CDR3: CASRPPDRGSYEQYF. The CDR3 DNA reads TGTGCCAGCAGACCACCGGACAGGGGCTCCTACGAGCAGTACTTC.

Worth noting for this clonotype: The junction departs from germline at one end; a sequencing error may be responsible. This chain connects TRBV6-1 to TRBJ1-6; 12 bases are shared with TRBD1. From germline, CDR1 is MNHNS and CDR2 SASEGT. The CDR3 totals 19 residues. CDR3 loop: CASRRRAGTGGLGRSPPHF. CDR3 DNA: TGTGCCAGCAGACGACGCGCCGGGACAGGGGGCCTCGGGCGTTCACCCCCCCACTTT.

In its sample, this clonotype was seen a few times. V gene TRBV6-2 or TRBV6-3 combines with J gene TRBJ1-2; 8 bases are shared with TRBD1. There are 17 residues in the CDR3. The V gene end was trimmed by 3 bases and the J gene end by 8 bases; junction bases not matched to a gene: 17. Germline CDR1 MNHEY, CDR2 SVGEGT. The DNA for the CDR3 is TGTGCCAGCAGTTATGCGGACAGGGAGATGAACAATGAGGGCTACACCTTC. Amino acids: CASSYADREMNNEGYTF.

The gene calls are TRBV6-5 and TRBJ1-4; D is undetermined. CDR1 MNHEY and CDR2 SVGAGI come from the germline V gene. Trimming shortened V by 0 bases and J by 8 bases, and 13 bases separated the two germline ends. The CDR3 has 15 amino acids. CDR3 region: CASSYSPLTREKLFF. DNA for the CDR3: TGTGCCAGCAGTTACTCCCCTCTGACACGCGAAAAACTGTTTTTT.

The chain has TRBV20-1 and TRBJ1-2; D remains unclear. In germline, CDR1 is DFQATT, CDR2 SNEGSKA (reference sequence). Trimming shortened V by 3 bases and J by 8 bases, and 25 bases separated the two germline ends. CDR3 length: 16 amino acids. The CDR3 DNA follows: TGCAGTGCTAGTGACGCCCTTCAGGCGGTTTCGGTCGGCTACACCTTC. This gives the protein CSASDALQAVSVGYTF.

The chain carries TRBV2 and TRBJ1-1; the D gene is possibly TRBD1 (5 bases). CDR1 and CDR2 from the germline V gene are SNHLY and FYNNEI. The V end lost 7 bases, the J end lost 8 bases, and 17 bases lay between the germline ends. The CDR3 is made up of 13 amino acids. CDR3 loop: CASTREGRLEAFF. As DNA, the CDR3 is TGTGCCAGCACTCGGGAGGGGCGGTTGGAAGCTTTCTTT.

The rearrangement joins TRBV6-2 or TRBV6-3 to TRBJ1-4; no reliable D call. Germline V gene data show CDR1 as MNHEY and CDR2 as SVGEGT. The CDR3 consists of 12 residues. With 7 bases removed from V and 7 bases from J, the gap between germline ends came to 10 bases. Here the CDR3 DNA reads TGTGCCAGCAACCCATATAGTGAAAAACTGTTTTTT. Its translation is CASNPYSEKLFF.

The CDR3 region has the DNA TGCGCCAGCAGCTCCAGGACAGTCTACACTGAAGCTTTCTTT. This sequence encodes CASSSRTVYTEAFF. The chain joins TRBV5-1 to TRBJ1-1, with D possibly matching TRBD1 (6 bases). Germline V gene sequence: CDR1 SGHRS, CDR2 YFSETQ. The CDR3 sequence is 14 residues long. With 3 bases removed from V and 3 bases from J, the gap between germline ends came to 12 bases.

This sequence joins TRBV6-5 and TRBJ1-4; 7 bases agree with TRBD1. The CDR3 length is 13 residues. Germline trimming cut 6 bases from V and 8 bases from J; bases unmatched to any gene: 6. Germline CDR1 MNHEY, CDR2 SVGAGI. The CDR3 is CASRTGVGEKLFF. CDR3 coding DNA: TGTGCCAGCAGAACAGGGGTTGGCGAAAAACTGTTTTTT.

This clonotype showed up just a few times. V and J are TRBV7-2 and TRBJ2-5; 14 positions match TRBD2. CDR1 is SGHTA, CDR2 FQGNSA, per germline. The ends lost 3 bases at V and 11 bases at J; junction bases unmatched: 14. CDR3 length: 17 amino acids. The CDR3 bases are TGTGCCAGCAGCTTCAGACTAGCGGGAGGGTATCGGGATGAGCAGTACTTC. Translation gives CASSFRLAGGYRDEQYF.

J is TRBJ1-1 and V is TRBV30, with a possible D match to TRBD1 (5 bases). The CDR3 spans 12 residues. The germline CDR1 and CDR2 sequences are GTSNPN and SVGIG (reference sequence). Trimming shortened V by 0 bases and J by 7 bases, and 9 bases separated the two germline ends. The CDR3 nucleotides are TGTGCCTGGAGTGTTATGACAGATGAAGCTTTCTTT. Its protein is CAWSVMTDEAFF.

The chain is built from TRBV12-3 or TRBV12-4 and TRBJ2-1; 8 bases agree with TRBD2. J lost 5 bases, V lost 8 bases, and 11 bases had no gene match. This CDR3 contains 15 residues. DNA of the CDR3: TGTGCCAGCGCCCTTTCGGGTAGCGGGGACAATGAGCAGTTCTTC. Translation gives CASALSGSGDNEQFF.

There are a few counts of this clonotype. V gene TRBV28 combines with J gene TRBJ2-6; D is uncertain. Trimming removed 3 bases at V and 3 bases at J, with 12 bases between. The CDR3 totals 16 residues. CDR1 MDHEN and CDR2 SYDVKM come from the germline V gene. CDR3 DNA: TGTGCCAGCAGTTTGTATCCCGCCAGTGGGGCCAACGTCCTGACTTTC. It is translated as CASSLYPASGANVLTF.

This clonotype was seen only once. Relative to the germline gene, one junction end is altered; a read error may explain this. The J gene is TRBJ1-5, the V gene TRBV28; no clear D gene. Germline V CDR1 and CDR2: MDHEN, SYDVKM. The CDR3 runs 13 residues. This CDR3 is CAGSLNSNQPQHF. The CDR3 region has the DNA TGTGCCGGCAGTCTCAATAGCAATCAGCCCCAGCATTTT.

This clonotype was detected ten times or more. The J gene is TRBJ1-4, the V gene TRBV20-1; the D gene is possibly TRBD1 (5 bases). Germline lookup yields CDR1 DFQATT and CDR2 SNEGSKA (reference sequence). The V end was cut by 3 bases, the J end by 6 bases, with 11 bases between. The CDR3 covers 13 residues. CDR3 residues: CSASFLGDEKLFF. CDR3 DNA sequence: TGCAGTGCTAGTTTCCTGGGGGATGAAAAACTGTTTTTT.

This chain links TRBV6-1 with TRBJ2-1; D possibly uses TRBD1 or TRBD2 (5 bases each). Germline CDR1 and CDR2: MNHNS and SASEGT. V lost 2 bases and J 4 bases, leaving 9 bases between the germline ends. This CDR3 comprises 14 residues. The CDR3 is CASSELEGYNEQFF. CDR3 nucleotide sequence: TGTGCCAGCAGTGAATTAGAGGGGTACAATGAGCAGTTCTTC.

This clonotype was picked up a small number of times. The rearrangement uses TRBV12-3 or TRBV12-4 and TRBJ2-6; TRBD1 might be the D (6 bases). CDR3 length: 14 amino acids. V lost 6 bases and J lost 2, with 8 bases in between. This CDR3 is CASRQGAGANVLTF. The DNA for the CDR3 is TGTGCCAGCAGACAGGGTGCTGGGGCCAACGTCCTGACTTTC.

This clonotype turned up a few times. The chain uses TRBV4-1 and TRBJ1-1; a possible D gene is TRBD1 (5 bases). CDR3 length: 15 residues. V was cut by 4 bases and J by 3 bases, with 15 bases left in between. The germline V gene has CDR1 MGHRA and CDR2 YSYEKL. The CDR3 DNA reads as TGCGCCAGCAGCCTTGGGTCCGGGGCGGACACTGAAGCTTTCTTT. The encoded protein is CASSLGSGADTEAFF.

CDR3 nucleotide sequence: TGCAGTGCGCAGTCCCAGGGAGGTAACGAGCAGTACTTC. Protein sequence: CSAQSQGGNEQYF. The rearrangement links TRBV20-1 to TRBJ2-4; the D gene is possibly TRBD2 (6 bases). The better agreement between TRBJ2-7 and the DNA end casts doubt on the J call. Germline V gene data show CDR1 as DFQATT and CDR2 as SNEGSKA (reference sequence). This CDR3 has 13 residues.

The V call is TRBV20-1, the J call TRBJ2-3, with a tentative D call TRBD1 (5 bases). Germline-derived CDR1 and CDR2 are DFQATT and SNEGSKA (reference sequence). The CDR3 is made up of 14 amino acids. V was trimmed by 0 bases and J by 2 bases, leaving 9 bases between them. In DNA, the CDR3 is TGCAGTGCTAGAGAGGGGCAACACACAGATACGCAGTATTTT. Protein product: CSAREGQHTDTQYF.

Many counts were recorded for this clonotype. The rearrangement links TRBV7-3 to TRBJ2-3; D is uncertain. The CDR3 is made up of 14 amino acids. Germline values: CDR1 SGHTA, CDR2 FQGTGA. V lost 6 bases and J 0 bases, leaving 10 bases between the germline ends. Here the CDR3 reads CASSSGSSTDTQYF. CDR3 in DNA: TGTGCCAGCAGTTCAGGATCTAGCACAGATACGCAGTATTTT.

The rearrangement uses TRBV28 and TRBJ2-6; D might be TRBD1 or TRBD2, each matching 6 bases. Germline V gives CDR1 MDHEN, CDR2 SYDVKM. The CDR3 has 17 amino acids. The V end lost 5 bases, the J end lost 2 bases, and 16 bases lay between the germline ends. CDR3 sequence reads: CASSRQVIAAGANVLTF. In nucleotides, the CDR3 is TGTGCCAGCAGTCGACAGGTCATAGCGGCTGGGGCCAACGTCCTGACTTTC. The full variable domain, rest sourced from reference TRBV28 and TRBJ2-6, is DVKVTQSSRYLVKRTGEKVFLECVQDMDHENMFWYRQDPGLGLRLIYFSYDVKMKEKGDIPEGYSVSREKKERFSLILESASTNQTSMYLCASSRQVIAAGANVLTFGAGSRLTVL.

In this sample, this clonotype turned up a few times. The chain links TRBV20-1 to TRBJ1-6; 7 bases are shared with TRBD1. J lost 6 bases, V lost 1 base, and 3 bases had no gene match. The CDR3 loop spans 14 amino acids. The germline V gene encodes CDR1 DFQATT and CDR2 SNEGSKA (reference sequence). The CDR3 nucleotides are TGCAGTGCTAGAGTCGGGACAGTTAATTCACCCCTCCACTTT. As protein: CSARVGTVNSPLHF.

This clonotype was observed a handful of times. The CDR3 DNA reads as TGTGCCACCAGCAGGCCCTCCTACGAGCAGTACTTC. Its translation is CATSRPSYEQYF. The chain uses TRBV15 and TRBJ2-7; D is unclear. CDR1 is LNHNV, CDR2 YYDKDF, per germline (reference sequence). The V end was cut by 3 bases, the J end by 0 bases, with 3 bases between. CDR3 length: 12 residues.

This chain uses TRBV20-1 with TRBJ2-1; no clear D gene. The CDR3 loop spans 13 amino acids. V was clipped by 3 bases and J by 8 bases, with 14 bases between them. Germline V gene lookup returns CDR1 DFQATT and CDR2 SNEGSKA (reference sequence). CDR3 in amino acids: CSASSQPLYEQFF. The CDR3 DNA reads TGCAGTGCTAGTAGTCAGCCGTTGTATGAGCAGTTCTTC.

Only a few counts were recorded for this clonotype. The chain has TRBV7-9 and TRBJ1-4, with 8 positions matching TRBD1. This CDR3 has 16 amino acids. Germline trimming cut 5 bases from V and 7 bases from J; bases unmatched to any gene: 12. Germline lookup yields CDR1 SEHNR and CDR2 FQNEAQ (reference sequence). CDR3 in DNA: TGTGCCAGCAGCCGTTCTTTTGTGACAGGGGCTGAAAAACTGTTTTTT. Amino acids: CASSRSFVTGAEKLFF. Looking up the rest from reference TRBV7-9 and TRBJ1-4 gives the full variable domain: DTGVSQNPRHKITKRGQNVTFRCDPISEHNRLYWYRQTLGQGPEFLTYFQNEAQLEKSRLLSDRFSAERPKGSFSTLEIQRTEQGDSAMYLCASSRSFVTGAEKLFFGSGTQLSVL.

The chain couples TRBV9 to TRBJ2-1, with D perhaps matching TRBD1 or TRBD2 (6 bases each). Germline V gene data show CDR1 as SGDLS and CDR2 as YYNGEE. The germline V and J ends were trimmed by 1 base and 0 bases, with 8 bases remaining between them. This CDR3 spans 15 amino acids. CDR3: CASSVTGASYNEQFF. CDR3 DNA sequence: TGTGCCAGCAGCGTAACGGGGGCCTCCTACAATGAGCAGTTCTTC.

This clonotype was picked up a small number of times. V gene TRBV12-3 or TRBV12-4 combines with J gene TRBJ2-3, with 10 bases aligning to TRBD1. Trimming cost V 6 bases and J 1 base; bases outside gene matches: 7. This CDR3 spans 16 amino acids. For the CDR3, the DNA is TGTGCCAGCAGGGCCGCGACAGGGGGCCGCACAGATACGCAGTATTTT. Translation: CASRAATGGRTDTQYF.